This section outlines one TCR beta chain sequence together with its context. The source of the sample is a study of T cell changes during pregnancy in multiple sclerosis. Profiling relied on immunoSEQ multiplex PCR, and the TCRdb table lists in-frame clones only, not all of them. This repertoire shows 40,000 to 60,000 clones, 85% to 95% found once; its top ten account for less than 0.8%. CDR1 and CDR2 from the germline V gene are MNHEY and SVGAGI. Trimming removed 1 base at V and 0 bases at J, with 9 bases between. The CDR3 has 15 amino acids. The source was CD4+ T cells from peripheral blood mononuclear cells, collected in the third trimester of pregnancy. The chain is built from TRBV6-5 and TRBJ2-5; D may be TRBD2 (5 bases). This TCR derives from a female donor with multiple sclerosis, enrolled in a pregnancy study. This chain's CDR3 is CASSYFKDYQETQYF. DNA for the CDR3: TGTGCCAGCAGTTACTTTAAGGACTACCAAGAGACCCAGTACTTC.